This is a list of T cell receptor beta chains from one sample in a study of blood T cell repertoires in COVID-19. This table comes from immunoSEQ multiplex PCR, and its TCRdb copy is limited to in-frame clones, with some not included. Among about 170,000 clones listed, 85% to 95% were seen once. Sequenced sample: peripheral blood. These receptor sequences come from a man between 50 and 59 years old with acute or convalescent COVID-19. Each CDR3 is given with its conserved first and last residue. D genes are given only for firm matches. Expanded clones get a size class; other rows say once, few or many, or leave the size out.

cdr3_aa: CASSPTGYGYTF; cdr3_nt: TGTGCCAGCAGTCCCACTGGCTATGGCTACACCTTC; d_call: -; v_call: TRBV28; j_call: TRBJ1-2; clone_size: -
cdr3_aa: CASSQDTDNYGYTF; cdr3_nt: TGTGCCAGCAGTCAAGACACAGATAACTATGGCTACACCTTC; d_call: -; v_call: TRBV2; j_call: TRBJ1-2; clone_size: -
cdr3_aa: CASSLGQGNQPQHF; cdr3_nt: TGTGCCAGCTCTTTGGGACAGGGCAATCAGCCCCAGCATTTT; d_call: TRBD1; v_call: TRBV18; j_call: TRBJ1-5; clone_size: -
cdr3_aa: CASSLGSTGETQYF; cdr3_nt: TGCGCCAGCAGCTTGGGGTCTACCGGGGAGACCCAGTACTTC; d_call: -; v_call: TRBV5-1; j_call: TRBJ2-5; clone_size: once
cdr3_aa: CASSRGSETQYF; cdr3_nt: TGTGCCAGTAGCAGGGGGTCAGAGACCCAGTACTTC; d_call: TRBD1; v_call: TRBV19; j_call: TRBJ2-5; clone_size: -
cdr3_aa: CSVENRGRFGANVLTF; cdr3_nt: TGCAGCGTTGAAAACAGGGGGCGATTTGGGGCCAACGTCCTGACTTTC; d_call: TRBD1; v_call: TRBV29-1; j_call: TRBJ2-6; clone_size: once
cdr3_aa: CASQGAGWDTEAFF; cdr3_nt: TGTGCCAGCCAGGGGGCTGGGTGGGACACTGAAGCTTTCTTT; d_call: TRBD1; v_call: TRBV19; j_call: TRBJ1-1; clone_size: -
cdr3_aa: CATSDGGRGTEAFF; cdr3_nt: TGTGCCACCTCCGACGGGGGTCGGGGCACTGAAGCTTTCTTT; d_call: -; v_call: TRBV24-1; j_call: TRBJ1-1; clone_size: -
cdr3_aa: CASSPSTGISNQPQHF; cdr3_nt: TGTGCCAGCAGTCCGTCGACAGGGATTAGCAATCAGCCCCAGCATTTT; d_call: TRBD1; v_call: TRBV27; j_call: TRBJ1-5; clone_size: -
cdr3_aa: CASSQRQGDTGELFF; cdr3_nt: TGCGCCAGCAGCCAGCGACAGGGGGACACCGGGGAGCTGTTTTTT; d_call: TRBD1; v_call: TRBV4-1; j_call: TRBJ2-2; clone_size: -
cdr3_aa: CASSPRDSAYEQYF; cdr3_nt: TGCGCCAGCAGCCCACGGGACTCCGCCTACGAGCAGTACTTC; d_call: -; v_call: TRBV5-1; j_call: TRBJ2-7; clone_size: -
cdr3_aa: CASSQASRGRNYNEQFF; cdr3_nt: TGCGCCAGCAGCCAAGCAAGCCGCGGGAGGAACTACAATGAGCAGTTCTTC; d_call: TRBD2; v_call: TRBV4-1; j_call: TRBJ2-1; clone_size: -
cdr3_aa: CASSLRPGQGISTGGYTF; cdr3_nt: TGTGCCAGCAGCCTAAGACCGGGACAGGGGATTTCGACGGGCGGCTACACCTTC; d_call: TRBD1; v_call: TRBV5-8; j_call: TRBJ1-2; clone_size: -
cdr3_aa: CASSIGQDTGELFF; cdr3_nt: TGTGCCAGTAGTATAGGCCAGGACACCGGGGAGCTGTTTTTT; d_call: -; v_call: TRBV19; j_call: TRBJ2-2; clone_size: -
cdr3_aa: CASSLAQGGRETQYF; cdr3_nt: TGCGCCAGCAGCTTGGCGCAGGGTGGTAGGGAGACCCAGTACTTC; d_call: -; v_call: TRBV5-1; j_call: TRBJ2-5; clone_size: -
cdr3_aa: CASSLVGTGANVLTF; cdr3_nt: TGTGCCAGCAGCCTCGTCGGGACTGGGGCCAACGTCCTGACTTTC; d_call: -; v_call: TRBV7-8; j_call: TRBJ2-6; clone_size: -
cdr3_aa: CASSVGGTTYEQYF; cdr3_nt: TGTGCCAGCAGCGTAGGCGGGACGACCTACGAGCAGTACTTC; d_call: -; v_call: TRBV9; j_call: TRBJ2-7; clone_size: once
cdr3_aa: CASSRTGSGTDTQYF; cdr3_nt: TGTGCCAGCAGCCGGACAGGGTCGGGCACAGATACGCAGTATTTT; d_call: TRBD1; v_call: TRBV6-2/TRBV6-3; j_call: TRBJ2-3; clone_size: -
cdr3_aa: CASSLGAEEKLFF; cdr3_nt: TGTGCCAGCAGCTTGGGGGCTGAGGAAAAACTGTTTTTT; d_call: -; v_call: TRBV5-4; j_call: TRBJ1-4; clone_size: -
cdr3_aa: CSASVPGLVHEQYF; cdr3_nt: TGCAGTGCTAGTGTCCCGGGATTGGTCCACGAGCAGTACTTC; d_call: -; v_call: TRBV20-1; j_call: TRBJ2-7; clone_size: -
cdr3_aa: CASSYVRGNSPLHF; cdr3_nt: TGTGCCAGCAGCTACGTTCGAGGGAATTCACCCCTCCACTTT; d_call: -; v_call: TRBV7-2; j_call: TRBJ1-6; clone_size: -
cdr3_aa: CASSVGGGLADYNEQFF; cdr3_nt: TGTGCCAGCAGCGTAGGAGGGGGACTAGCGGACTACAATGAGCAGTTCTTC; d_call: TRBD2; v_call: TRBV9; j_call: TRBJ2-1; clone_size: -
cdr3_aa: CASSIQGILSGANVLTF; cdr3_nt: TGTGCCAGTAGTATACAGGGGATCCTCTCTGGGGCCAACGTCCTGACTTTC; d_call: -; v_call: TRBV19; j_call: TRBJ2-6; clone_size: -
cdr3_aa: CASSIVGGLMNTEAFF; cdr3_nt: TGTGCCAGTAGTATAGTAGGCGGACTCATGAACACTGAAGCTTTCTTT; d_call: -; v_call: TRBV19; j_call: TRBJ1-1; clone_size: once
cdr3_aa: CASSLGGTGVRGGYTF; cdr3_nt: TGTGCCAGCAGCTTAGGGGGGACAGGGGTGAGAGGAGGCTACACCTTC; d_call: TRBD1; v_call: TRBV11-2; j_call: TRBJ1-2; clone_size: -
cdr3_aa: CASSSRQVGAEAFF; cdr3_nt: TGTGCCAGCAGTTCCCGACAGGTGGGGGCTGAAGCTTTCTTT; d_call: -; v_call: TRBV27; j_call: TRBJ1-1; clone_size: -
cdr3_aa: CASSDPGTDFTDTQYF; cdr3_nt: TGTGCCAGTAGCGACCCCGGGACAGATTTCACAGATACGCAGTATTTT; d_call: TRBD1; v_call: TRBV19; j_call: TRBJ2-3; clone_size: -
cdr3_aa: CASSAEGTGEPPLHF; cdr3_nt: TGTGCCAGCAGCGCAGAGGGGACAGGGGAGCCACCCCTCCACTTT; d_call: TRBD1; v_call: TRBV9; j_call: TRBJ1-6; clone_size: -
cdr3_aa: CASSSTSGRTFGNEQFF; cdr3_nt: TGCGCCAGCAGCTCAACTAGCGGGCGAACGTTTGGCAATGAGCAGTTCTTC; d_call: TRBD2; v_call: TRBV5-1; j_call: TRBJ2-1; clone_size: -
cdr3_aa: CASSLGQTLNTEAFF; cdr3_nt: TGCGCCAGCAGCTTGGGGCAGACACTGAACACTGAAGCTTTCTTT; d_call: -; v_call: TRBV5-1; j_call: TRBJ1-1; clone_size: -
cdr3_aa: CASSEWRDQETQYF; cdr3_nt: TGTGCCAGTAGTGAGTGGCGGGATCAAGAGACCCAGTACTTC; d_call: -; v_call: TRBV19; j_call: TRBJ2-5; clone_size: once
cdr3_aa: CASSPRQGGTGELFF; cdr3_nt: TGTGCCAGCTCACCGCGACAGGGGGGCACCGGGGAGCTGTTTTTT; d_call: TRBD1; v_call: TRBV18; j_call: TRBJ2-2; clone_size: -
cdr3_aa: CASSLASGGITGELFF; cdr3_nt: TGTGCCAGCAGCCTCGCTAGCGGGGGAATCACCGGGGAGCTGTTTTTT; d_call: TRBD2; v_call: TRBV11-2; j_call: TRBJ2-2; clone_size: -
cdr3_aa: CASTLPGQGNYGYTF; cdr3_nt: TGTGCCAGCACCCTTCCGGGACAGGGGAACTATGGCTACACCTTC; d_call: TRBD1; v_call: TRBV28; j_call: TRBJ1-2; clone_size: -
cdr3_aa: CASSEGGRGAQETQYF; cdr3_nt: TGTGCCAGCAGTGAAGGCGGGCGCGGGGCGCAAGAGACCCAGTACTTC; d_call: -; v_call: TRBV2; j_call: TRBJ2-5; clone_size: -
cdr3_aa: CASRGLAAEQYF; cdr3_nt: TGTGCCAGCAGGGGACTAGCGGCCGAGCAGTACTTC; d_call: TRBD2; v_call: TRBV7-9; j_call: TRBJ2-7; clone_size: -
cdr3_aa: CASSDLQGASTDTQYF; cdr3_nt: TGTGCCAGCAGTGACCTACAGGGGGCTAGCACAGATACGCAGTATTTT; d_call: TRBD1; v_call: TRBV6-4; j_call: TRBJ2-3; clone_size: once
cdr3_aa: CSASRSGVESYGYTF; cdr3_nt: TGCAGTGCTAGTCGGTCCGGAGTAGAAAGTTATGGCTACACCTTC; d_call: -; v_call: TRBV20-1; j_call: TRBJ1-2; clone_size: -
cdr3_aa: CASSYSTGWTEAFF; cdr3_nt: TGTGCCAGCAGTTACTCAACAGGGTGGACTGAAGCTTTCTTT; d_call: -; v_call: TRBV6-5; j_call: TRBJ1-1; clone_size: -
cdr3_aa: CAWSGRRGGDEQFF; cdr3_nt: TGTGCCTGGAGTGGACGTAGGGGAGGGGATGAGCAGTTCTTC; d_call: TRBD2; v_call: TRBV30; j_call: TRBJ2-1; clone_size: -
cdr3_aa: CATSDLPISSDFSYNEQFF; cdr3_nt: TGTGCCACCAGTGATTTGCCTATCTCTAGCGATTTCTCCTACAATGAGCAGTTCTTC; d_call: -; v_call: TRBV24-1; j_call: TRBJ2-1; clone_size: -
cdr3_aa: CASSSTGTYEQYF; cdr3_nt: TGCGCCAGCAGCTCGACAGGGACCTACGAGCAGTACTTC; d_call: TRBD1; v_call: TRBV5-1; j_call: TRBJ2-7; clone_size: -
cdr3_aa: CASSQGANPREQFF; cdr3_nt: TGTGCCAGCAGCCAAGGGGCTAACCCCCGAGAGCAGTTCTTC; d_call: -; v_call: TRBV14; j_call: TRBJ2-1; clone_size: -
cdr3_aa: CASSRLAGGSYEQYF; cdr3_nt: TGTGCCAGCTCGAGGCTCGCAGGGGGCTCCTACGAGCAGTACTTC; d_call: TRBD1; v_call: TRBV9; j_call: TRBJ2-7; clone_size: -
cdr3_aa: CASSFGTIATEAFF; cdr3_nt: TGTGCCAGCAGCTTCGGGACAATTGCGACTGAAGCTTTCTTT; d_call: -; v_call: TRBV7-9; j_call: TRBJ1-1; clone_size: -
cdr3_aa: CASSHGTSGGETQYF; cdr3_nt: TGCGCCAGCAGCCACGGGACTAGCGGGGGGGAGACCCAGTACTTC; d_call: TRBD2; v_call: TRBV4-1; j_call: TRBJ2-5; clone_size: -